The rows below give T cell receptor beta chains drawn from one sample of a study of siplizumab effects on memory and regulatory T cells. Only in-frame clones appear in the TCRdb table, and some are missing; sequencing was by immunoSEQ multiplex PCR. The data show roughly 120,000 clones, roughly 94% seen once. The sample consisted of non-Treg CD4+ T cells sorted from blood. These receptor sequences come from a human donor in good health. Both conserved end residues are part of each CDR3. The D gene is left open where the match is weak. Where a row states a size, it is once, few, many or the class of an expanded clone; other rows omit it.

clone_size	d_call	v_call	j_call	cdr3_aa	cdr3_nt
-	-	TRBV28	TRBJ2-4	CASSMTTLAKNIQYF	TGTGCCAGCAGTATGACGACATTAGCCAAAAACATTCAGTACTTC
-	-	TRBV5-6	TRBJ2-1	CASSLGRAWEQFF	TGTGCCAGCAGCTTGGGACGAGCCTGGGAGCAGTTCTTC
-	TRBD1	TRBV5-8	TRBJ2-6	CASSRGQVHMANVLTF	TGTGCCAGCAGCAGAGGACAGGTCCATATGGCCAACGTCCTGACTTTC
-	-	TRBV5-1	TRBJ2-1	CASSRDPSGSMYNEQFF	TGCGCCAGCAGCCGAGACCCAAGTGGGAGTATGTACAATGAGCAGTTCTTC
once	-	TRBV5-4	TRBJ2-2	CASSPTSPGELFF	TGTGCCAGCAGCCCCACTAGCCCCGGGGAGCTGTTTTTT
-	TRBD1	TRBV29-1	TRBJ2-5	CSVRGGRMKTQYF	TGCAGCGTTCGAGGGGGCCGAATGAAGACCCAGTACTTC
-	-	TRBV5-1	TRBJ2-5	CASSLGGGRQETQYF	TGCGCCAGCAGCTTGGGAGGAGGGCGCCAAGAGACCCAGTACTTC
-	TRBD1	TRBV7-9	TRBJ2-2	CASSDRDSPPGELFF	TGTGCCAGCAGCGACAGGGACAGCCCCCCCGGGGAGCTGTTTTTT
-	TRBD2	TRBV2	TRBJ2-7	CASSEMGLAGGSRLYEQYF	TGTGCCAGCAGTGAGATGGGCCTAGCGGGGGGCTCCCGCCTCTACGAGCAGTACTTC
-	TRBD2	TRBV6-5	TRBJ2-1	CASSYGGAGGEDEQFF	TGTGCCAGCAGTTACGGGGGGGCGGGAGGAGAAGATGAGCAGTTCTTC
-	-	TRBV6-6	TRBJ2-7	CASSYSNYEQYF	TGTGCCAGCAGTTACTCGAACTACGAGCAGTACTTC
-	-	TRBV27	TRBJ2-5	CASSLVMGVPQETQYF	TGTGCCAGCAGTTTAGTGATGGGGGTCCCCCAAGAGACCCAGTACTTC
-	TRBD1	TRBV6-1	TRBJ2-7	CASSETRIGGHEQYF	TGTGCCAGCAGTGAAACGCGGATAGGGGGCCACGAGCAGTACTTC
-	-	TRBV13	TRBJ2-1	CASSLVYQLGDEQFF	TGTGCCAGCAGCTTAGTCTACCAACTCGGCGATGAGCAGTTCTTC